What follows is one T cell receptor (beta chain) and its context. This sample was included in a study of T cell responses to AZD1222 COVID-19 vaccine. Libraries were prepared by immunoSEQ multiplex PCR; TCRdb keeps only in-frame clonotypes and omits some of them. Of around 97,000 clones listed, over 75% were seen once; the top ten hold roughly 22%. Sequencing was performed on peripheral blood, taken on day 0 of AZD1222 vaccination. The clonotype was recovered from an adult in good health.

DNA for the CDR3: TGCAGCGTCGAAAATCAGGGGGGGGCCAAAAACATTCAGTACTTC. Translated: CSVENQGGAKNIQYF. The rearrangement links TRBV29-1 to TRBJ2-4; D might be TRBD1 or TRBD2, each matching 7 bases. There are 15 residues in the CDR3. Germline CDR1 reads SQVTM; CDR2 reads ANQGSEA. V was pared by 6 bases and J by 1 base, with 16 bases between.